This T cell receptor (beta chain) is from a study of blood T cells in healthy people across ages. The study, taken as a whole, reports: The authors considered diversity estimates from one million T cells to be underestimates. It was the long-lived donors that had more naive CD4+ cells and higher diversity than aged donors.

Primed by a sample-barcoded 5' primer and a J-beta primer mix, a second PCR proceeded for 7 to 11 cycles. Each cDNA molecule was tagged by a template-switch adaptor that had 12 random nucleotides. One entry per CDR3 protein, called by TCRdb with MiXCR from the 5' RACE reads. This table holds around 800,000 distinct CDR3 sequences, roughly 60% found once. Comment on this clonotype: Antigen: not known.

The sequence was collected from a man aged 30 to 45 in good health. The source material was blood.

Written as DNA, the CDR3 is TGTGCCAGCAGCCTATTTAATAATTCACCCCTCCACTTT. Its protein product is CASSLFNNSPLHF. V is TRBV28 and J is TRBJ1-6; D unresolved. In germline, CDR1 is MDHEN, CDR2 SYDVKM. The CDR3 is 13 residues long. V was trimmed by 6 bases and J by 5 bases, leaving 8 bases between them.